These 27 T cell receptor beta chains originate from one sample sequenced in a study of blood T cell repertoires in COVID-19. The repertoire was sequenced with immunoSEQ multiplex PCR; TCRdb's copy has only in-frame clones and lacks some. The sample shows roughly 220,000 clones, 65% to 90% of them seen only once. The sample comprised PBMCs or T cells enriched from blood (not recorded which). The receptor set was obtained from a woman aged 40-49 years with acute COVID-19.

This clone was observed a few times. This chain uses TRBV7-3 with TRBJ2-1; maybe TRBD2 (6 bases). The germline V and J ends were trimmed by 0 bases and 5 bases, with 8 bases remaining between them. Per the germline V gene, CDR1 is SGHTA and CDR2 is FQGTGA. The CDR3 covers 14 residues. This CDR3 reads CASSLTRLDNEQFF. CDR3 nucleotides: TGTGCCAGCAGCTTAACCCGACTAGACAATGAGCAGTTCTTC. Full variable domain (rest looked up from reference TRBV7-3 and TRBJ2-1): GAGVSQTPSNKVTEKGKYVELRCDPISGHTALYWYRQSLGQGPEFLIYFQGTGAADDSGLPNDRFFAVRPEGSVSTLKIQRTERGDSAVYLCASSLTRLDNEQFFGPGTRLTVL.

The chain has TRBV18 and TRBJ1-2; TRBD1 matches 9 bases. V dropped 5 bases and J dropped 5; count of bases not matched to a gene: 15. Germline CDR1 and CDR2: KGHSH and LQKENI. The CDR3 has 17 residues. CDR3 amino acids: CASSARQGGEEQYGYTF. The CDR3 DNA reads TGTGCCAGCTCAGCCCGACAGGGGGGAGAGGAACAGTATGGCTACACCTTC.

The chain combines TRBV28 with TRBJ1-5; TRBD1 is a possible D gene (5 bases). Trimming removed 7 bases from V and 7 bases from J, with 20 bases in between. Germline V gives CDR1 MDHEN, CDR2 SYDVKM. The CDR3 has 15 residues. The CDR3 reads CASTGEFVRIQPQHF. The CDR3 nucleotides are TGTGCCAGCACGGGGGAATTTGTACGAATACAGCCCCAGCATTTT.

The chain joins TRBV3-1 (or the pseudogene TRBV3-2) to TRBJ2-5; 8 nucleotides align to TRBD1. Germline CDR1 is LGHDT and CDR2 is YNNKEL (reference sequence). The CDR3 runs to 11 residues. V was clipped by 6 bases and J by 10 bases; unmatched bases: 4. In DNA form, the CDR3 reads TGTGCCAGCAGTTTCGACAGGGGCCAGTACTTC. It is translated as CASSFDRGQYF.

This clone has just one count. V and J are TRBV28 and TRBJ2-3; a weak D match, TRBD2 (7 bases). This CDR3 comprises 17 residues. Trimming pared 4 bases from V and 3 bases from J, leaving 20 bases between. CDR1 and CDR2 from the germline V gene are MDHEN and SYDVKM. Here the CDR3 reads CASSSPGGRELTDTQYF. DNA of the CDR3: TGTGCCAGCAGTTCACCCGGGGGGCGGGAGTTAACAGATACGCAGTATTTT.

The V call is TRBV5-6, the J call TRBJ2-7; D gene ambiguous. The V end was cut by 2 bases, the J end by 7 bases, with 13 bases between. Germline-derived CDR1 and CDR2 are SGHDT and YYEEEE. The CDR3 totals 13 residues. CDR3 in DNA: TGTGCCAGCAGCTTTGGGCGCTTCTCAGAGCAGTACTTC. This gives the protein CASSFGRFSEQYF.

The sample holds one count of this clone. The chain has TRBV5-1 and TRBJ2-5, with TRBD2 matching 14 bases. J was trimmed by 5 bases and V by 3 bases; bases with no gene match: 6. The V gene's germline CDR1 is SGHRS and CDR2 YFSETQ. This CDR3 is 16 amino acids long. The CDR3 DNA follows: TGCGCCAGCAGCTCCGGGGGACTAGCGGGAGTGGAGACCCAGTACTTC. Its translation: CASSSGGLAGVETQYF. The full variable domain, completed using reference TRBV5-1 and TRBJ2-5, is KAGVTQTPRYLIKTRGQQVTLSCSPISGHRSVSWYQQTPGQGLQFLFEYFSETQRNKGNFPGRFSGRQFSNSRSEMNVSTLELGDSALYLCASSSGGLAGVETQYFGPGTRLLVL.

V is TRBV2 and J is TRBJ2-5; tentatively, D is TRBD2 (8 bases). The germline V gene encodes CDR1 SNHLY and CDR2 FYNNEI. The V end was cut by 8 bases, the J end by 1 base, with 14 bases between. The CDR3 is 14 residues long. CDR3 DNA: TGTGCCAGCTTACAGGGGACTAGCCAAGAGACCCAGTACTTC. Translating gives CASLQGTSQETQYF.

The V and J genes are TRBV23-1 and TRBJ2-7; possibly TRBD1 for D (5 bases). TRBV23-1 is recorded as an ORF, its role being uncertain. This CDR3 is built from 16 residues. The V end was cut by 0 bases, the J end by 1 base, with 13 bases between. CDR3 nucleotides: TGCGCCAGCAGTCAATCGAGCCAGGGCCTTTCCTACGAGCAGTACTTC. It encodes CASSQSSQGLSYEQYF.

This chain uses TRBV6-5 with TRBJ1-3; D not resolved. This CDR3 spans 12 amino acids. CDR1 and CDR2 (germline): MNHEY, SVGAGI. The V gene lost 8 bases and the J gene lost 1 base, with 6 bases spanning the gap. CDR3 DNA: TGTGCCAGCGGGAGTTCTGGAAACACCATATATTTT. It specifies CASGSSGNTIYF.

The CDR3 DNA reads as TGTGCCAGCACGACTAGCGGGGTCACAGATACGCAGTATTTT. This codes for CASTTSGVTDTQYF. The V and J genes are TRBV28 and TRBJ2-3; TRBD2 matches at 11 bases. CDR1 and CDR2 (germline): MDHEN, SYDVKM. Unmatched junction bases numbered 2, after V lost 7 bases and J lost 2 bases. The CDR3 runs to 14 residues.

The chain links TRBV12-3 or TRBV12-4 to TRBJ2-3; D not resolved. V lost 3 bases and J lost 4, with 8 bases in between. The CDR3 has 13 amino acids. The CDR3 here is CASSFSRADTQYF. Written as DNA, the CDR3 is TGTGCCAGCAGTTTTAGCCGGGCAGATACGCAGTATTTT.

This chain links TRBV30 with TRBJ1-6, with a tentative D call TRBD1 (5 bases). V was trimmed by 0 bases and J by 9 bases, leaving 12 bases between them. CDR3 size: 14 residues. The germline V gene encodes CDR1 GTSNPN and CDR2 SVGIG (reference sequence). The CDR3 reads CAWSVSGLGSPLHF. CDR3 sequence (DNA): TGTGCCTGGAGTGTTTCAGGGCTAGGTTCACCCCTCCACTTT.

This chain connects TRBV27 to TRBJ2-2; D may be TRBD1 (6 bases). Per the germline V gene, CDR1 is MNHEY and CDR2 is SMNVEV (reference sequence). Trimming cost V 1 base and J 2 bases, with 14 bases left between them. This CDR3 region has 17 residues. The CDR3 here is CASSLWGRRLNTGELFF. The CDR3 DNA reads TGTGCCAGCAGTTTATGGGGGCGGAGATTAAACACCGGGGAGCTGTTTTTT.

This chain uses TRBV7-8 with TRBJ1-1, with a possible D match to TRBD1 (6 bases). V lost 1 base to trimming and J lost 0 bases, with 9 bases between them. Germline loops: CDR1 SGHVS, CDR2 FQNEAQ. The CDR3 is made up of 15 amino acids. CDR3 nucleotide sequence: TGTGCCAGCAGCTTAGTAGGACAGCTGAACACTGAAGCTTTCTTT. Protein sequence: CASSLVGQLNTEAFF.

The chain has TRBV7-9 and TRBJ1-2; D remains ambiguous. Per the germline V gene, CDR1 is SEHNR and CDR2 is FQNEAQ (reference sequence). CDR3 size: 14 residues. With 1 base removed from V and 2 bases from J, the gap between germline ends came to 8 bases. Here the CDR3 DNA reads TGTGCCAGCAGCTTAGACTCCCGGAACTATGGCTACACCTTC. The encoded protein is CASSLDSRNYGYTF.

V and J are TRBV6-5 and TRBJ1-6, with 7 bases fitting TRBD1. The germline V gene has CDR1 MNHEY and CDR2 SVGAGI. This CDR3 spans 14 amino acids. The trim removed 5 bases at V and 4 bases at J, leaving 2 bases unmatched. CDR3 sequence: CASSPGQYNSPLHF. The CDR3 nucleotides read TGTGCCAGCAGTCCGGGACAGTATAATTCACCCCTCCACTTT.

This chain uses TRBV28 with TRBJ2-3; 9 nucleotides match TRBD2. The CDR3 is 14 residues long. The V gene end was trimmed by 5 bases and the J gene end by 2 bases; junction bases not matched to a gene: 2. CDR1 MDHEN and CDR2 SYDVKM come from the germline V gene. For the CDR3, the DNA is TGTGCCAGCAGTCTAGCGGGGCCCACAGATACGCAGTATTTT. Residues: CASSLAGPTDTQYF. Complete variable domain (other parts from reference TRBV28 and TRBJ2-3): DVKVTQSSRYLVKRTGEKVFLECVQDMDHENMFWYRQDPGLGLRLIYFSYDVKMKEKGDIPEGYSVSREKKERFSLILESASTNQTSMYLCASSLAGPTDTQYFGPGTRLTVL.

This rearrangement joins TRBV5-1 to TRBJ1-1; possibly TRBD1 for D (6 bases). Trimming cost V 4 bases and J 0 bases, with 16 bases left between them. CDR3 length equals 16 residues. Per germline, CDR1 SGHRS and CDR2 YFSETQ. CDR3 nucleotide sequence: TGCGCCAGCAGCACTATCGGGGGGCTGATGAACACTGAAGCTTTCTTT. Translating it yields CASSTIGGLMNTEAFF.

This clone has just a few counts. This chain uses TRBV19 with TRBJ2-6, with a possible D match to TRBD2 (5 bases). The V end was cut by 5 bases, the J end by 0 bases, with 8 bases between. The V gene's germline CDR1 is LNHDA and CDR2 SQIVND (reference sequence). The CDR3 is 15 amino acids. As DNA, the CDR3 is TGTGCCAGTAGTCCCCGGGGCTCTGGGGCCAACGTCCTGACTTTC. Residues: CASSPRGSGANVLTF.

The gene calls are TRBV2 and TRBJ1-5, with TRBD1 matching 8 bases. The CDR3 is made up of 15 amino acids. V was pared by 2 bases and J by 6 bases, with 6 bases of the junction left unmatched. Germline V gene lookup returns CDR1 SNHLY and CDR2 FYNNEI. CDR3 nucleotides: TGTGCCAGCAGTGAAAGCGGGCAGGGGGCTCAGCCCCAGCATTTT. It yields the protein CASSESGQGAQPQHF.

This sequence joins TRBV11-2 and TRBJ2-7; 9 nucleotides align to TRBD2. The CDR3 has 17 residues. In germline, CDR1 is SGHAT, CDR2 FQNNGV. With 7 bases clipped from V and 0 bases from J, the junction kept 13 bases outside the gene matches. The CDR3 DNA follows: TGTGCCAGCACCCCTACTAGCGGGTTTGACCTCTCCTACGAGCAGTACTTC. Its protein is CASTPTSGFDLSYEQYF.

This chain connects TRBV5-6 to TRBJ2-6; 9 positions match TRBD1. CDR3 size: 16 residues. Germline V lookup: CDR1 SGHDT, CDR2 YYEEEE. After removal of 0 bases from V and 2 bases from J, the junction contained 0 bases not matched to a gene. DNA for the CDR3: TGTGCCAGCAGCTTGGGGACAGGGGCTGGGGCCAACGTCCTGACTTTC. This translates into CASSLGTGAGANVLTF. Variable domain in full (rest from reference TRBV5-6 and TRBJ2-6): DAGVTQSPTHLIKTRGQQVTLRCSPKSGHDTVSWYQQALGQGPQFIFQYYEEEERQRGNFPDRFSGHQFPNYSSELNVNALLLGDSALYLCASSLGTGAGANVLTFGAGSRLTVL.

The chain has TRBV13 and TRBJ2-1; TRBD2 matches at 11 bases. Germline V lookup: CDR1 PRHDT, CDR2 FYEKMQ (reference sequence). The junction had 4 bases not matched to a gene; V was cut back by 6 bases and J by 0 bases. The CDR3 is made up of 16 amino acids. The CDR3 protein is CASSPSGRSSYNEQFF. CDR3 coding DNA: TGTGCCAGCAGTCCTAGCGGGAGGAGCTCCTACAATGAGCAGTTCTTC.

The rearrangement links TRBV24-1 to TRBJ2-1, with TRBD2 matching 11 bases. In germline, CDR1 is KGHDR, CDR2 SFDVKD. The CDR3 is 15 amino acids. Losses at the gene ends were 6 bases for V and 4 bases for J; bases not matched to a gene: 4. Here the CDR3 reads CATSPGTSGYNEQFF. The CDR3 nucleotides are TGTGCCACCAGTCCCGGGACTAGCGGTTACAATGAGCAGTTCTTC.

The DNA of the CDR3 is TGTGCCAGCAGTGAAGTAGACAGGGGCTCTGGAAACACCATATATTTT. Translated: CASSEVDRGSGNTIYF. V gene TRBV6-1 combines with J gene TRBJ1-3, with 8 positions matching TRBD1. V gave up 1 base and J gave up 0 bases; unmatched junction bases: 2. Germline-derived CDR1 and CDR2 are MNHNS and SASEGT. The CDR3 loop spans 16 amino acids.

The chain joins TRBV19 to TRBJ1-1; tentative D call: TRBD1 (5 bases). The V end was cut by 7 bases, the J end by 4 bases, with 19 bases between. The germline V gene encodes CDR1 LNHDA and CDR2 SQIVND (reference sequence). There are 15 residues in the CDR3. CDR3 DNA: TGTGCCAGTAAGGCCGGCACCACCCAGGGCACTGAAGCTTTCTTT. Protein: CASKAGTTQGTEAFF.